The 2 T cell receptor beta chains listed next were all sequenced from one sample in a study of blood T cell repertoires in COVID-19. Sequenced by immunoSEQ multiplex PCR; TCRdb stores in-frame clones only, minus some. The data show 300,000 or so clones, around 89% seen once. The sequenced sample was peripheral blood. Every receptor here comes from a woman under 40 who had recovered from COVID-19.

The V and J genes are TRBV30 and TRBJ2-7; TRBD1 aligns across 11 bases. V lost 3 bases to trimming and J lost 7 bases; unmatched junction nucleotides: 8. Germline V CDR1 and CDR2: GTSNPN, SVGIG (reference sequence). CDR3 length: 14 amino acids. DNA of the CDR3: TGTGCCTGGAGAGGGACAGGGGGACGTGGTGAGCAGTACTTC. Its translation: CAWRGTGGRGEQYF.

This rearrangement joins TRBV9 to TRBJ1-6, with 9 bases that match TRBD1. This CDR3 is 16 amino acids long. V was clipped by 8 bases and J by 7 bases; unmatched bases: 13. The germline V gene encodes CDR1 SGDLS and CDR2 YYNGEE. DNA for the CDR3: TGTGCCAGAATCTTAACAGGGGGCCTCCCAAATTCACCCCTCCACTTT. It translates to CARILTGGLPNSPLHF.